What follows describes a single T cell receptor (beta chain). This sample was taken from a study of graft-versus-host responses after intestinal transplantation. V shed 2 bases and J shed 7 bases, with 18 bases lying between them. The germline V gene has CDR1 LNHDA and CDR2 SQIVND (reference sequence). The CDR3 is 15 amino acids. Clones were sequenced by immunoSEQ multiplex PCR, and TCRdb holds only the in-frame ones, with some missing. This sample has 15,000 to 18,000 clones, with 25% to 40% found just once. The gene calls are TRBV19 and TRBJ2-7, with D possibly matching TRBD1 (6 bases). The sequencing here drew on alloreactive CD4+ T cells from a mixed lymphocyte reaction culture, taken before intestinal transplant. Subset described: CFSE-low proliferating T cells sorted from roughly six-day pre-transplant mixed lymphocyte reaction (GvH or HvG direction). This receptor was identified in a human patient who received an intestinal transplant. DNA of the CDR3: TGTGCCAGTAGTATAACGGGCAGGGGCACGAGTGAGCAGTACTTC. Protein sequence: CASSITGRGTSEQYF.